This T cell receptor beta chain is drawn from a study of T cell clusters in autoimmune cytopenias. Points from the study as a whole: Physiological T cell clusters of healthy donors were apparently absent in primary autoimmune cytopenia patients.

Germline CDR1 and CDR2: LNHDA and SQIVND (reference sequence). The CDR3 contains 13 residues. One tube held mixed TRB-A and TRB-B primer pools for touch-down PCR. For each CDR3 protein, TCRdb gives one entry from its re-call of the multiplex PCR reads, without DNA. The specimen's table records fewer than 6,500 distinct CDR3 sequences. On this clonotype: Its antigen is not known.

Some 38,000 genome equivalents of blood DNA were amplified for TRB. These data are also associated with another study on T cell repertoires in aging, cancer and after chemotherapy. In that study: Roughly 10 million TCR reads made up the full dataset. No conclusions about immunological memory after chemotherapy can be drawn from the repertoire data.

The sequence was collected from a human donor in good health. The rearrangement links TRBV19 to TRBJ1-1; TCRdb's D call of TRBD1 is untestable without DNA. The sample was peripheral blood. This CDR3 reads CASSIVQGNSAFF. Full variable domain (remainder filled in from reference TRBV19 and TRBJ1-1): DGGITQSPKYLFRKEGQNVTLSCEQNLNHDAMYWYRQDPGQGLRLIYYSQIVNDFQKGDIAEGYSVSREKKESFPLTVTSAQKNPTAFYLCASSIVQGNSAFFGQGTRLTVV.